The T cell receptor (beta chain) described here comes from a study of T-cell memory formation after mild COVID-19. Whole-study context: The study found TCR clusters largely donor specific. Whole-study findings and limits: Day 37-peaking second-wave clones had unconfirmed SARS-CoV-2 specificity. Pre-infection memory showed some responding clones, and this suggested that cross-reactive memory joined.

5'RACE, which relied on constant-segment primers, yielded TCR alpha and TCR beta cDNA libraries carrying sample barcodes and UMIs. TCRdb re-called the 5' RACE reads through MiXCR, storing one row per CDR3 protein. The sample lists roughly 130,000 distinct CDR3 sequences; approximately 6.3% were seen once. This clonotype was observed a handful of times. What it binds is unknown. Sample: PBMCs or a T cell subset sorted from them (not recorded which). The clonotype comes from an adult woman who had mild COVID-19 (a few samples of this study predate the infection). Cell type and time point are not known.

Written as DNA, the CDR3 is TGTGCCAGCAGCTGGAGACAGGGAGGCACAGATACGCAGTATTTT. The encoded protein is CASSWRQGGTDTQYF. The rearrangement links TRBV5-6 to TRBJ2-3; 7 nucleotides agree with TRBD1. The V gene end was trimmed by 3 bases and the J gene end by 1 base; junction bases not matched to a gene: 5. The germline gives CDR1 SGHDT, CDR2 YYEEEE. The CDR3 sequence is 15 residues long.